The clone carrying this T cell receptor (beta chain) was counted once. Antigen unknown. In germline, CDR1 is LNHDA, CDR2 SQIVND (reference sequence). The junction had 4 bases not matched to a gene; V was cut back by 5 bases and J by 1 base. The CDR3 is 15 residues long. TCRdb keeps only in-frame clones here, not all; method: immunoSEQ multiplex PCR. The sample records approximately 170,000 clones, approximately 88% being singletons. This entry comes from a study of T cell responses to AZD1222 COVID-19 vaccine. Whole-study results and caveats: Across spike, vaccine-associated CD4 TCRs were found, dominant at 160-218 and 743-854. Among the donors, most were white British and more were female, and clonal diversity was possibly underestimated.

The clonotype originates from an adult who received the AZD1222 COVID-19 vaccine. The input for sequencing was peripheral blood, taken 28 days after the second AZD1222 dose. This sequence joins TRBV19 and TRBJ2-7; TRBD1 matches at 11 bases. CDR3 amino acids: CASSQGQGASYEQYF. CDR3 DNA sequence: TGTGCCAGTAGTCAAGGACAGGGGGCTTCCTACGAGCAGTACTTC.